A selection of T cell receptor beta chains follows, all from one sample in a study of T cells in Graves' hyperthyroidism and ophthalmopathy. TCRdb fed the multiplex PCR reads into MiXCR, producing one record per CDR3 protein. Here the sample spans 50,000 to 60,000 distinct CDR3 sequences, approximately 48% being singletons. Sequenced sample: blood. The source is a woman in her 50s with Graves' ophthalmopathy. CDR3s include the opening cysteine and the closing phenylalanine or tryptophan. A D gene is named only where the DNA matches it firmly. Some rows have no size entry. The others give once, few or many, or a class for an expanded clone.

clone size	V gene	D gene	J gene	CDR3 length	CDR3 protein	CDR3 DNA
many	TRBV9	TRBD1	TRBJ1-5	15	CASSYRRGPNQPQHF	TGTGCCAGCAGCTACCGCAGGGGGCCGAATCAGCCCCAGCATTTT
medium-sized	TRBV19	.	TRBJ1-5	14	CASSIGTVNQPQHF	TGTGCCAGTAGTATAGGGACAGTAAATCAGCCCCAGCATTTT
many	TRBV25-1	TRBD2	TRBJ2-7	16	CASRGTSVLSSYEQYF	TGTGCCAGCAGGGGGACTAGCGTGCTAAGCTCCTACGAGCAGTACTTC
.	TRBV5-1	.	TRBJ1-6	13	CARSLATHSPLHF	TGCGCCAGGAGCTTGGCCACACACTCACCCCTCCACTTT
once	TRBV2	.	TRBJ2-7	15	CASSEDSGATYEQYF	TGTGCCAGCAGTGAAGACTCCGGAGCTACCTACGAGCAGTACTTC
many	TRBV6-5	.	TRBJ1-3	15	CASTNGGISGNTIYF	TGTGCCAGCACCAACGGGGGGATCTCTGGAAACACCATATATTTT
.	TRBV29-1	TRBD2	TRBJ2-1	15	CSVGASGHSYNEQFF	TGCAGCGTTGGGGCTAGCGGGCATTCCTACAATGAGCAGTTCTTC
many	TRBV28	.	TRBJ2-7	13	CASSLSGSHEQYF	TGTGCCAGCAGTTTATCGGGGAGCCACGAGCAGTACTTC
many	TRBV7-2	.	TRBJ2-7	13	CASSLQPSYEQYF	TGTGCCAGCAGCCTCCAGCCCTCCTACGAGCAGTACTTC
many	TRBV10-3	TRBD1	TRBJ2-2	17	CAISESLWDRGTGELFF	TGTGCCATCAGTGAGTCTCTATGGGACAGGGGGACCGGGGAGCTGTTTTTT
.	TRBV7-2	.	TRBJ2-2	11	CASSLGVGLFF	TGTGCCAGCAGCTTAGGGGTGGGGCTGTTTTTT
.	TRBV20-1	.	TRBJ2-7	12	CSAPGQPGEWYF	TGCAGTGCCCCAGGGCAGCCAGGCGAGTGGTACTTC
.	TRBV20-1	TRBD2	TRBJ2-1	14	CSAESGGSEDTQFF	TGCAGTGCTGAGAGCGGGGGGTCTGAAGATACGCAGTTCTTC
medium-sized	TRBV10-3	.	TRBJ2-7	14	CAISVLGERYEQYF	TGTGCCATCAGTGTACTTGGAGAGCGGTACGAGCAGTACTTC
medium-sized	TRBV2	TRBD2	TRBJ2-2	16	CASSENPGGSTGELFF	TGTGCCAGCAGTGAAAACCCGGGAGGGAGCACCGGGGAGCTGTTTTTT
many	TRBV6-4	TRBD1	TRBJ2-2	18	CASSVIDGTGNHTGELFF	TGTGCCAGCAGTGTCATAGATGGGACAGGGAACCACACCGGGGAGCTGTTTTTT
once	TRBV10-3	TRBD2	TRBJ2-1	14	CAISGGLANGEQFF	TGTGCCATCAGTGGGGGACTAGCGAATGGTGAGCAGTTCTTC
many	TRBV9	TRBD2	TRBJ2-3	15	CASSVEWRGVDTQYF	TGTGCCAGCAGCGTAGAGTGGCGGGGGGTGGATACGCAGTATTTT
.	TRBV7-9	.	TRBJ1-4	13	CVSSLSAGGRLFF	TGTGTCAGCAGCTTAAGTGCGGGGGGCAGGCTGTTTTTT
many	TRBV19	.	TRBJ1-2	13	CASSPDGNYGYTF	TGTGCCAGTAGTCCGGACGGTAACTATGGCTACACCTTC
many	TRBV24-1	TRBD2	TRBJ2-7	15	CATKTSGSFLYEQYF	TGTGCCACTAAGACTAGCGGGAGCTTCTTATACGAGCAGTACTTC
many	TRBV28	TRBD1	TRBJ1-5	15	CASSWGQASNQPQHF	TGTGCCAGCAGTTGGGGACAGGCTAGCAATCAGCCCCAGCATTTT
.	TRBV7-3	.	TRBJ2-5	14	CASSFRAGSETQYF	TGTGCCAGCAGTTTCAGGGCGGGGTCGGAGACCCAGTACTTC
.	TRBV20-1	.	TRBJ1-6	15	CSASAAGHDNSPLHF	TGCAGTGCTAGTGCAGCGGGACATGATAATTCACCCCTCCACTTT
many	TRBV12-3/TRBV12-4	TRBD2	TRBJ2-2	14	CASSLGGGTGELFF	TGTGCCAGCAGTTTAGGGGGGGGGACCGGGGAGCTGTTTTTT
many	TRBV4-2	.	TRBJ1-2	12	CASSQDRYGYTF	TGTGCCAGCAGCCAAGATCGCTATGGCTACACCTTC
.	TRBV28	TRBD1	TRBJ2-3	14	CASGLYQGADTQYF	TGTGCCAGCGGTTTATACCAGGGGGCAGATACGCAGTATTTT
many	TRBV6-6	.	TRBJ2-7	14	CASRAQGGRNEQYF	TGTGCCAGCAGGGCGCAGGGTGGTCGGAACGAGCAGTACTTC
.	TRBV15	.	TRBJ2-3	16	CATSSPTGTSTDTQYF	TGTGCCACCAGCAGCCCGACCGGGACTAGCACAGATACGCAGTATTTT
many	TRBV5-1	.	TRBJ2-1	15	CASSLGAVTYNEQFF	TGCGCCAGCAGCTTGGGGGCAGTCACCTACAATGAGCAGTTCTTC
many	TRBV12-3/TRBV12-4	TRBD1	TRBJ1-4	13	CASSLTGDEKLFF	TGTGCCAGCAGTTTGACAGGGGATGAAAAACTGTTTTTT
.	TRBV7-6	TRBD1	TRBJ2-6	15	CVSGTGTVGANVLTF	TGTGTCAGCGGCACCGGGACAGTTGGGGCCAACGTCCTGACTTTC
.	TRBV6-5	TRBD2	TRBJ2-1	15	CASSLRSGRRDTQFF	TGTGCCAGCAGCCTCCGGAGCGGGAGACGAGATACGCAGTTCTTC
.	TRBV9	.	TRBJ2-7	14	CASTPRALKGDQYF	TGTGCCAGCACCCCCCGGGCTCTAAAGGGCGACCAGTACTTC
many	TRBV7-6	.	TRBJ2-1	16	CASSPGSHQAGNEQFF	TGTGCCAGCAGCCCGGGGAGCCATCAAGCGGGCAATGAGCAGTTCTTC
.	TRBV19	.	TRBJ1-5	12	CASSRGRGEQHF	TGTGCCAGTAGTAGAGGTAGGGGTGAGCAGCATTTT
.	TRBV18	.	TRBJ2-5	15	CASSPHGEGQETQYF	TGTGCCAGCTCACCACATGGTGAGGGCCAAGAGACCCAGTACTTC
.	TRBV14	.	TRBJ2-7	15	CASSLLGQRTYEQYF	TGTGCCAGCAGCCTCCTAGGACAGCGGACCTACGAGCAGTACTTC
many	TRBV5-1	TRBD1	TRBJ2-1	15	CASSFRTGSFNEQFF	TGCGCCAGCAGCTTCAGGACAGGGTCTTTCAATGAGCAGTTCTTC
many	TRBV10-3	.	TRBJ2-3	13	CAISESPKDTQYF	TGTGCCATCAGTGAGTCACCAAAAGATACGCAGTATTTT
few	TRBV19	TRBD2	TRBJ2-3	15	CASSIRGLGTDTQYF	TGTGCCAGTAGTATAAGAGGACTAGGTACAGATACGCAGTATTTT
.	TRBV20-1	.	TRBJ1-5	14	CSASALVSNQPQHF	TGCAGTGCTAGTGCCCTCGTGAGCAATCAGCCCCAGCATTTT
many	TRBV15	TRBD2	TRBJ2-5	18	CATSRDWKLAGYQETQYF	TGTGCCACCAGCAGAGATTGGAAGCTAGCGGGGTACCAAGAGACCCAGTACTTC
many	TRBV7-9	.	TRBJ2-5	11	CASSLAETQYF	TGTGCCAGCAGCTTAGCTGAGACCCAGTACTTC
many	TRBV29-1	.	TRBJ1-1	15	CSVEFVRGWHTEAFF	TGCAGCGTTGAATTTGTGAGGGGATGGCACACTGAAGCTTTCTTT
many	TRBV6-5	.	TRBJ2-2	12	CASSQATGELFF	TGTGCCAGCAGCCAGGCCACCGGGGAGCTGTTTTTT
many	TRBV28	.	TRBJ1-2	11	CAIPGEGGYTF	TGTGCCATCCCCGGGGAGGGTGGCTACACCTTC
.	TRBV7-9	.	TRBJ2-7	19	CASSFYICSGGTSRYEQYF	.
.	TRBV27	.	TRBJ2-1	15	CASSLSRLGRVEQFF	TGTGCCAGCAGTTTATCGAGGTTGGGTCGTGTTGAGCAGTTCTTC
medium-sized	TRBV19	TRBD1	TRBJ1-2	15	CASNSRDRSRHGYTF	TGTGCCAGTAATAGCCGGGACAGATCTAGGCATGGCTACACCTTC
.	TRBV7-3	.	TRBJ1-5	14	CASSERGSREPQHF	TGTGCCAGCAGCGAGCGGGGGTCCCGGGAGCCCCAGCATTTT
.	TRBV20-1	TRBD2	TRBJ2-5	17	CSARLACGTSGWETQYF	TGCAGTGCTAGACTAGCATGCGGGACTAGCGGTTGGGAGACCCAGTACTTC
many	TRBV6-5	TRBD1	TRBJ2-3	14	CASRTGMSTDTQYF	TGTGCCAGCCGGACAGGCATGAGCACAGATACGCAGTATTTT
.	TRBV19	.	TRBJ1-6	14	CASSKRLSDSPLHF	TGTGCCAGTAGTAAGCGCTTATCGGATTCACCCCTCCACTTT